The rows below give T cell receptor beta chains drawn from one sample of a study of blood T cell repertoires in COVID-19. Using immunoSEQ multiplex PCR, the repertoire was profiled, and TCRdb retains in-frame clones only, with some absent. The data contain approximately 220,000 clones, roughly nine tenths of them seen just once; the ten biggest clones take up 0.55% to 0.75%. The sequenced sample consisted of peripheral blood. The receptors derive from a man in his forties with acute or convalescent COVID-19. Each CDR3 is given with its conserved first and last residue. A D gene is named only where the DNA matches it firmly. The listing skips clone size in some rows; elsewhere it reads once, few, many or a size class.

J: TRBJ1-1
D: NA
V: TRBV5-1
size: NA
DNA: TGCGCCAGCAGTCCCCCTTCCGGGAGTGAGAACACTGAAGCTTTCTTT
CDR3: CASSPPSGSENTEAFF

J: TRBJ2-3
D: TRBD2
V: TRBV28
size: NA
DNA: TGTGCCAGCAGTTTGGGACTATCCCCGTACACGCAGTATTTT
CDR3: CASSLGLSPYTQYF

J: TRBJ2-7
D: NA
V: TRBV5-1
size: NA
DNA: TGCGCCAGCAGCTTGCGGGAAGCGGGCTATGAGCAGTACTTC
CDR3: CASSLREAGYEQYF

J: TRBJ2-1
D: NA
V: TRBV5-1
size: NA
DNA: TGCGCCAGCAGCCGGATGGGGGGAGCCGCCAATGAGCAGTTCTTC
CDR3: CASSRMGGAANEQFF

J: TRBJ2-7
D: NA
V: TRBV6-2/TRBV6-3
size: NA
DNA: TGTGCCAGCAGTTACTCCCGGACAAATCTCCTCTACGAGCAGTACTTC
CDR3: CASSYSRTNLLYEQYF

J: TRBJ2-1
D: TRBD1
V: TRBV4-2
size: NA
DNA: TGTGCCAGCAGCCTAAACCCCGGGACAGGGAACAATGAGCAGTTCTTC
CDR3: CASSLNPGTGNNEQFF

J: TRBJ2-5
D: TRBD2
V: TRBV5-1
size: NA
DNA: TGCGCCAGCAGCTTGGGTGGACTAGCGGAGCGGGAGACCCAGTACTTC
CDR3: CASSLGGLAERETQYF

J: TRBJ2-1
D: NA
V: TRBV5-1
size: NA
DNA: TGCGCCAGCAGCGCCTCAGGACTCGGTGAGCAGTTCTTC
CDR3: CASSASGLGEQFF

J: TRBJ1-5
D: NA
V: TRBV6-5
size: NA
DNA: TGTGCCACCAAACAGGAGAGGCTTCAGCCCCAGCATTTT
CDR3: CATKQERLQPQHF

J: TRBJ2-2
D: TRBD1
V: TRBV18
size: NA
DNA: TGTGCCAGCTCACGTACAGGGGGCGGATCAACCGGGGAGCTGTTTTTT
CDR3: CASSRTGGGSTGELFF

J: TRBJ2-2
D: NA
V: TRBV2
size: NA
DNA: TGTGCCAGCAGCCTCGGACCTGGGGGGACCGGGGAGCTGTTTTTT
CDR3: CASSLGPGGTGELFF

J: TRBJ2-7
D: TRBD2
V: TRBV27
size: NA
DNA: TGTGCCAGCACTTCAAGGCTAGCGGCCTACGAGCAGTACTTC
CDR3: CASTSRLAAYEQYF

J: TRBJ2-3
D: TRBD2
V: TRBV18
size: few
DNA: TGTGCCAGCTCACCACCGATGGGCGGGGGGGCAGATACGCAGTATTTT
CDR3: CASSPPMGGGADTQYF

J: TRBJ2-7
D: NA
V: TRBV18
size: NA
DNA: TGTGCCAGCTCACCCTCGGGACTCTCCTACGAGCAGTACTTC
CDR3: CASSPSGLSYEQYF

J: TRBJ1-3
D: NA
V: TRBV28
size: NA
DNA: TGTGCCAGCAGTCCTCATATGGAGGGGAGCTCTGGAAACACCATATATTTT
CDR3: CASSPHMEGSSGNTIYF

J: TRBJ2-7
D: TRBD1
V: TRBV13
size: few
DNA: TGTGCCAGCAGCTTAGAAGGGACAGGGGACTACGAGCAGTACTTC
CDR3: CASSLEGTGDYEQYF

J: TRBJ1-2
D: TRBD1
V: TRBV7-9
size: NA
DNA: TGTGCCAGCAGCGCAGGGGGCAGCTATGGCTACACCTTC
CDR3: CASSAGGSYGYTF

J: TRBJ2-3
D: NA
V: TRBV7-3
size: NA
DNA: TGTGCCAGCAGCTCCCGAGGGAGTGGTACAGATACGCAGTATTTT
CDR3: CASSSRGSGTDTQYF

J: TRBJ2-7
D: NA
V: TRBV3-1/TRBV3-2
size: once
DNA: TGTGCCAGCAGCCAGGGTAGTAGGGGATGGGACGAGCAGTACTTC
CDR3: CASSQGSRGWDEQYF

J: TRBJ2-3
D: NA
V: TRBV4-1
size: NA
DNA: TGCGCCAGCAGCCAAGTTATCGATGGCCGGACAGGGAGGGCAGATACGCAGTATTTT
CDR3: CASSQVIDGRTGRADTQYF

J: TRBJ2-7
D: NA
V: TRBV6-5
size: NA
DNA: TGTGCCAGCAGTATTGGGAGGCGAGGGCCCTACGAGCAGTACTTC
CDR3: CASSIGRRGPYEQYF

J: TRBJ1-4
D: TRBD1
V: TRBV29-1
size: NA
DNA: TGCAGCGTCGGACAGGGGGGGGAAAAACTGTTTTTT
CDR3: CSVGQGGEKLFF

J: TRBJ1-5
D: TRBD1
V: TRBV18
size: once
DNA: TGTGCCAGCTCACTAAGACAGGGGGGGGATCAGCCCCAGCATTTT
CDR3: CASSLRQGGDQPQHF

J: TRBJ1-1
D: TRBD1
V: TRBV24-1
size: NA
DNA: TGTGCCACCAGTGGGGACAGTTCCGGGAAAGCTTTCTTT
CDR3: CATSGDSSGKAFF

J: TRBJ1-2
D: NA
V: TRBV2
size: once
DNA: TGTGCCAGCAGCCTCGACGGGAGATATGGCTACACCTTC
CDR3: CASSLDGRYGYTF

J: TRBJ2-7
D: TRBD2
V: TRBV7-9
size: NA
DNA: TGTGCCAGCAGCTTGAGCGGGACGGTCCACGAGCAGTACTTC
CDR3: CASSLSGTVHEQYF

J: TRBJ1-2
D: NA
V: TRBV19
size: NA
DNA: TGTGCCAGTACCCCCGGGGTGGATGGCTACACCTTC
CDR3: CASTPGVDGYTF

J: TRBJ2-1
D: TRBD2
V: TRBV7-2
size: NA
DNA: TGTGCCAGCAGCTTGGGACTAGGGGATGAGCAGTTCTTC
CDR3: CASSLGLGDEQFF

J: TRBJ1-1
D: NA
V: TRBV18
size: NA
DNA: TGTGCCAGCTCACCAGGGAGGGAGAGCACTGAAGCTTTCTTT
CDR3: CASSPGRESTEAFF

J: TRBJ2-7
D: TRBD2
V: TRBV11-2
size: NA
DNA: TGTGCCAGCAGCCCGCAAGCGGGAGTTTCGTACGAGCAGTACTTC
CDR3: CASSPQAGVSYEQYF

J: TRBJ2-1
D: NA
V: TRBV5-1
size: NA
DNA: TGCGCCAGCAGCAGGACTAAGACCTCCTACAATGAGCAGTTCTTC
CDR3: CASSRTKTSYNEQFF

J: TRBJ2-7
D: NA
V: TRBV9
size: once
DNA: TGTGCCAGCAGCGTAGCCGACTCCTCCTACGAGCAGTACTTC
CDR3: CASSVADSSYEQYF

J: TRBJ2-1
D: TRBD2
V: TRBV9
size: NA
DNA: TGTGCCAGCAGCGTCCCCCGGGGCGGGGGGGCCCCTCTTAAGGATGAGCAGTTCTTC
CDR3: CASSVPRGGGAPLKDEQFF

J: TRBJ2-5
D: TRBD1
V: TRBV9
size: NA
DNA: TGTGCCAGCAGCGCGACAGGGGCCCTCGCGACCCAGTACTTC
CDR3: CASSATGALATQYF

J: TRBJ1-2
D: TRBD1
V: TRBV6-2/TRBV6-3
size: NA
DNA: TGTGCCAGCAGTTACCCTAAGACAGGACAGGGAAACTATGGCTACACCTTC
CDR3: CASSYPKTGQGNYGYTF

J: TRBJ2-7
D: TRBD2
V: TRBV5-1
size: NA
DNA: TGCGCCAGCAGCTCGGGACTAGCGGGGGGCCACGAGCAGTACTTC
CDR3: CASSSGLAGGHEQYF

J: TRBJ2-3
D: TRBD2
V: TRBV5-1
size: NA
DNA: TGCGCCAGCAGCGCCGGACTAGCGGGGGAGACAGATACGCAGTATTTT
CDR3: CASSAGLAGETDTQYF

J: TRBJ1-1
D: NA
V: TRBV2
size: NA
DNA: TGTGCCAGCAGTGCCATTCCAGGGATTTTGGGTGAAGCTTTCTTT
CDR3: CASSAIPGILGEAFF

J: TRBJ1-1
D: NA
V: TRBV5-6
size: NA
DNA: TGTGCCAGCAGCTGGACACCTAACACTGAAGCTTTCTTT
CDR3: CASSWTPNTEAFF

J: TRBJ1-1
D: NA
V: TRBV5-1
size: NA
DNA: TGCGCCAGCAGCTTGGGCCCAGGGGCCGACACTGAAGCTTTCTTT
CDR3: CASSLGPGADTEAFF